Each of the 29 T cell receptor beta chains below was sequenced from the same sample in a study of cytomegalovirus exposure and HLA in healthy donors. The study ran its PCR with 60 Vbeta and 13 Jbeta primers. Clones were sequenced by immunoSEQ multiplex PCR, and TCRdb holds only the in-frame ones, with some missing. The sample consists of about 160,000 clones, 65% to 85% of them appearing once. Input material: PBMCs. The receptors come from a male donor in good health and CMV-seronegative.

The DNA for the CDR3 is TGTGCCAGCAGTACTATCCCTGGCAGTCGCAATGAGCAGTTCTTC. Translation gives CASSTIPGSRNEQFF. V gene TRBV27 combines with J gene TRBJ2-1, with D unresolved. Germline CDR1 reads MNHEY; CDR2 reads SMNVEV (reference sequence). The length of the CDR3 is 15 residues. Trimming left V 5 bases short and J 6 bases short, with 17 bases between.

The rearrangement uses TRBV6-4 and TRBJ2-3; TRBD2 agrees at 10 bases. V lost 4 bases and J lost 0; bases outside the gene matches: 4. The CDR3 runs to 16 residues. Germline V lookup: CDR1 MRHNA, CDR2 SNTAGT. The CDR3: CASSALAGASTDTQYF. The CDR3 DNA reads as TGTGCCAGCAGTGCTCTAGCGGGGGCTAGCACAGATACGCAGTATTTT.

V is TRBV7-9 and J is TRBJ2-3, with 10 positions matching TRBD2. The CDR3 has 16 residues. Germline V lookup: CDR1 SEHNR, CDR2 FQNEAQ (reference sequence). With V trimmed by 5 bases and J by 0 bases, 5 bases remained unmatched. The CDR3 nucleotides are TGTGCCAGCAGCCCCGGACTAGCGGTTAGCACAGATACGCAGTATTTT. It yields the protein CASSPGLAVSTDTQYF.

The gene calls are TRBV25-1 and TRBJ1-6; D is uncertain. V dropped 2 bases and J dropped 2 bases, with 7 bases sitting between them. CDR1 and CDR2 (germline): MGHDK, SYGVNS. The CDR3 spans 15 residues. The CDR3 protein is CASSEHLAYNSPLHF. In nucleotides, the CDR3 is TGTGCCAGCAGTGAACACTTGGCCTATAATTCACCCCTCCACTTT.

This clone was observed a handful of times. This chain links TRBV7-9 with TRBJ1-4, with TRBD1 matching 10 bases. Trimming cost V 5 bases and J 0 bases; bases outside gene matches: 6. The CDR3 is made up of 17 amino acids. The germline CDR1 and CDR2 sequences are SEHNR and FQNEAQ (reference sequence). The DNA of the CDR3 is TGTGCCAGCAGCCAGGGGGACAGGGGCCCAACTAATGAAAAACTGTTTTTT. Translation gives CASSQGDRGPTNEKLFF.

This chain uses TRBV27 with TRBJ2-7, with 13 bases identical to TRBD2. J lost 9 bases, V lost 7 bases, and 9 bases had no gene match. The CDR3 totals 14 residues. The V gene's germline CDR1 is MNHEY and CDR2 SMNVEV (reference sequence). CDR3 loop: CASTGTSGNPRQYF. The CDR3 region has the DNA TGTGCCAGCACGGGGACTAGCGGGAATCCTCGGCAGTACTTC.

The V call is TRBV27, the J call TRBJ2-7; 7 bases align to TRBD2. With 3 bases clipped from V and 3 bases from J, the junction kept 17 bases outside the gene matches. This CDR3 region has 18 residues. Germline values: CDR1 MNHEY, CDR2 SMNVEV (reference sequence). Here the CDR3 DNA reads TGTGCCAGCAGTTTCCCCCCTACCTCACTAGCGCCAAGCTACGAGCAGTACTTC. Amino acids: CASSFPPTSLAPSYEQYF.

V gene TRBV5-1 combines with J gene TRBJ1-2; 7 bases match TRBD1. The CDR3 is made up of 15 amino acids. V lost 4 bases to trimming and J lost 5 bases; unmatched junction nucleotides: 11. Germline assignment: CDR1 SGHRS and CDR2 YFSETQ. The CDR3 protein is CASSVDRVDVYGYTF. For the CDR3, the DNA is TGCGCCAGCAGCGTCGACAGGGTAGATGTTTATGGCTACACCTTC. The variable domain in full, completed from reference TRBV5-1 and TRBJ1-2, reads KAGVTQTPRYLIKTRGQQVTLSCSPISGHRSVSWYQQTPGQGLQFLFEYFSETQRNKGNFPGRFSGRQFSNSRSEMNVSTLELGDSALYLCASSVDRVDVYGYTFGSGTRLTVV.

The J gene is TRBJ2-1, the V gene TRBV27; 11 positions match TRBD1. Germline CDR1 is MNHEY and CDR2 is SMNVEV (reference sequence). The J segment lost 4 bases and the V segment lost 6 bases, leaving 2 bases of the junction unmatched. The CDR3 contains 14 residues. The CDR3 loop is CASRGDRGYNEQFF. The CDR3, as DNA: TGTGCCAGCAGGGGGGACAGGGGGTACAATGAGCAGTTCTTC.

The chain joins TRBV28 to TRBJ2-7; 13 nucleotides agree with TRBD2. The CDR3 consists of 16 residues. Trimming cost V 5 bases and J 5 bases; bases outside gene matches: 9. The germline V gene has CDR1 MDHEN and CDR2 SYDVKM. The CDR3 reads CASSLWTSGSYDEQYF. The CDR3 DNA sequence: TGTGCCAGCAGTCTCTGGACTAGCGGGAGCTACGACGAGCAGTACTTC.

This chain uses TRBV15 with TRBJ1-5; 8 bases fit TRBD1. V trimming: 0 bases; J trimming: 7 bases; junction bases outside the gene matches: 5. Germline loops: CDR1 LNHNV, CDR2 YYDKDF (reference sequence). The CDR3 is made up of 15 amino acids. The CDR3 spells CATSRDRGPRQPQHF. CDR3 coding DNA: TGTGCCACCAGCAGAGACAGGGGGCCGAGGCAGCCCCAGCATTTT. Filled out from reference TRBV15 and TRBJ1-5, the complete variable domain reads DAMVIQNPRYQVTQFGKPVTLSCSQTLNHNVMYWYQQKSSQAPKLLFHYYDKDFNNEADTPDNFQSRRPNTSFCFLDIRSPGLGDTAMYLCATSRDRGPRQPQHFGDGTRLSIL.

J is TRBJ1-5 and V is TRBV5-6; TRBD1 is a possible D gene (5 bases). The V gene's germline CDR1 is SGHDT and CDR2 YYEEEE. The length of the CDR3 is 16 residues. The ends were cut back, 0 bases at V and 4 bases at J, with 14 bases in the middle. CDR3 in DNA: TGTGCCAGCAGCTTGGGCCGCGGGGGGGGTAATCAGCCCCAGCATTTT. Its protein is CASSLGRGGGNQPQHF.

CDR3 loop: CASSSAGLRYEQYF. The CDR3 nucleotides are TGTGCCAGCAGTTCTGCAGGTTTGAGATACGAGCAGTACTTC. This chain joins TRBV27 and TRBJ2-7; D is undetermined. The V gene's germline CDR1 is MNHEY and CDR2 SMNVEV (reference sequence). CDR3 length: 14 amino acids. V shed 4 bases and J shed 4 bases, with 14 bases lying between them.

With respect to this clone: One end of the junction fails to match germline, which may point to a read error. The J gene is TRBJ1-2, the V gene TRBV4-1; 7 positions agree with TRBD1. The CDR3 loop spans 16 amino acids. Germline V lookup: CDR1 MGHRA, CDR2 YSYEKL. CDR3 protein: CASSSGTADPSYGYTF. DNA of the CDR3: TGTGCCAGCAGCTCGGGGACAGCTGATCCATCATATGGCTACACCTTC.

V and J are TRBV9 and TRBJ1-6, with 8 bases matching TRBD1. The CDR3 length is 15 residues. Germline loops: CDR1 SGDLS, CDR2 YYNGEE. V lost 4 bases, J lost 7 bases, and 7 bases stayed unmatched. The CDR3 is CASSPGDRSNSPLHF. In DNA form, the CDR3 reads TGTGCCAGCAGCCCGGGGGACAGGAGCAATTCACCCCTCCACTTT.

The chain recombines TRBV9 with TRBJ1-3; D is uncertain. CDR3 length equals 15 residues. V lost 0 bases and J lost 0, with 7 bases in between. Germline values: CDR1 SGDLS, CDR2 YYNGEE. CDR3 sequence reads: CASSVDILSGNTIYF. In DNA form, the CDR3 reads TGTGCCAGCAGCGTAGACATCCTCTCTGGAAACACCATATATTTT.

This clone appeared a few times. The V and J genes are TRBV29-1 and TRBJ2-2, with 7 positions matching TRBD1. The CDR3 totals 12 residues. After removal of 4 bases from V and 5 bases from J, the junction contained 1 base not matched to a gene. Per germline, CDR1 SQVTM and CDR2 ANQGSEA. The CDR3 DNA is TGCAGCGTTGTCAGGGGGACCGGGGAGCTGTTTTTT. This gives the protein CSVVRGTGELFF.

This clone appeared once. The rearrangement links TRBV7-9 to TRBJ1-6, with TRBD1 identical over 8 bases. CDR3 length: 17 residues. Trimming cost V 1 base and J 4 bases; bases outside gene matches: 6. Germline loops: CDR1 SEHNR, CDR2 FQNEAQ (reference sequence). The CDR3 bases are TGTGCCAGCAGCTTAGGGGGGGACAGGATTTATAATTCACCCCTCCACTTT. This codes for CASSLGGDRIYNSPLHF.

The J gene is TRBJ2-7, the V gene TRBV6-1; D is perhaps TRBD1 (5 bases). This CDR3 has 13 residues. The germline V and J ends were trimmed by 4 bases and 2 bases, with 9 bases remaining between them. CDR1 and CDR2 from the germline V gene are MNHNS and SASEGT. As DNA, the CDR3 is TGTGCCAGCAGTGGGAACAGGCCCTACGAGCAGTACTTC. Translating gives CASSGNRPYEQYF.

This chain connects TRBV5-1 to TRBJ2-7; D perhaps matches TRBD2 (6 bases). Germline-derived CDR1 and CDR2 are SGHRS and YFSETQ. V was trimmed by 3 bases and J by 0 bases, leaving 10 bases between them. The CDR3 contains 14 residues. The CDR3 protein is CASSSTRSSYEQYF. CDR3 in DNA: TGCGCCAGCAGCTCGACTAGGAGCTCCTACGAGCAGTACTTC.

CDR3 bases: TGTGCCATCAGCTATAACCGGGACAGTAATTCACCCCTCCACTTT. This translates into CAISYNRDSNSPLHF. This sequence joins TRBV10-3 and TRBJ1-6; 7 positions agree with TRBD1. The CDR3 is 15 residues long. Germline-derived CDR1 and CDR2 are ENHRY and SYGVKD. The V gene end was trimmed by 6 bases and the J gene end by 6 bases; junction bases not matched to a gene: 8.

This clone came up a few times. CDR3 sequence (DNA): TGCGCCAGCAGCTTGGATGAGGGGAGGGCCTATGGCTACACCTTC. Translated, it gives CASSLDEGRAYGYTF. V usage is TRBV5-1 and J usage is TRBJ1-2; tentatively, D is TRBD1 (5 bases). This CDR3 contains 15 residues. Per germline, CDR1 SGHRS and CDR2 YFSETQ. V was cut by 0 bases and J by 4 bases, with 13 bases left in between. Full variable domain (rest looked up from reference TRBV5-1 and TRBJ1-2): KAGVTQTPRYLIKTRGQQVTLSCSPISGHRSVSWYQQTPGQGLQFLFEYFSETQRNKGNFPGRFSGRQFSNSRSEMNVSTLELGDSALYLCASSLDEGRAYGYTFGSGTRLTVV.

The rearrangement links TRBV27 to TRBJ1-1; D is ambiguous. Between the trimmed V and J ends, which lost 7 bases and 7 bases, there was a span of 16 bases. This CDR3 is 13 amino acids long. Per the germline V gene, CDR1 is MNHEY and CDR2 is SMNVEV (reference sequence). The CDR3 sequence: CASIDRGYGEAFF. Here the CDR3 DNA reads TGTGCCAGCATTGATCGAGGATATGGTGAAGCTTTCTTT.

This clone has only one observation. This rearrangement joins TRBV5-1 to TRBJ1-1; possibly TRBD1 for D (6 bases). CDR3 length: 14 amino acids. CDR1 and CDR2 (germline): SGHRS, YFSETQ. With 4 bases removed from V and 0 bases from J, the gap between germline ends came to 10 bases. CDR3 sequence reads: CASSPGQMNTEAFF. CDR3 bases: TGCGCCAGCAGCCCGGGACAAATGAACACTGAAGCTTTCTTT.

V usage is TRBV5-4 and J usage is TRBJ1-3; D is ambiguous. Germline V lookup: CDR1 SGHNT, CDR2 YYREEE (reference sequence). The CDR3 loop spans 15 amino acids. V shed 4 bases and J shed 0 bases, with 11 bases lying between them. The CDR3 sequence: CASSLGGPSGNTIYF. The CDR3 DNA reads as TGTGCCAGCAGCCTAGGCGGGCCCTCTGGAAACACCATATATTTT.

This clone came up a few times. The chain joins TRBV5-6 to TRBJ2-7, with D unresolved. CDR3 length: 13 amino acids. CDR1 is SGHDT and CDR2 is YYEEEE in the germline V gene. V lost 4 bases and J 1 base, leaving 9 bases between the germline ends. In nucleotides, the CDR3 is TGTGCCAGCAGCCACCAACAATCCTACGAGCAGTACTTC. Residues: CASSHQQSYEQYF.

The J gene is TRBJ1-1, the V gene TRBV5-6; 7 bases fit TRBD1. This CDR3 comprises 13 residues. V lost 3 bases, J lost 8 bases, and 7 bases stayed unmatched. Germline CDR1 reads SGHDT; CDR2 reads YYEEEE. The CDR3 is CASSSDRAWEAFF. The CDR3 nucleotides are TGTGCCAGCAGCTCCGACAGGGCGTGGGAAGCTTTCTTT.

This rearrangement joins TRBV6-5 to TRBJ1-2; 7 bases are a match to TRBD1. Germline values: CDR1 MNHEY, CDR2 SVGAGI. The CDR3 runs 15 residues. Trimming took 3 bases from V and 3 from J; bases not matched to a gene: 7. Written as DNA, the CDR3 is TGTGCCAGCAGTTATCGACAGGGTGGTGACTATGGCTACACCTTC. This translates into CASSYRQGGDYGYTF.

V and J are TRBV5-1 and TRBJ1-4; no reliable D call. The CDR3 length is 14 residues. Trimming removed 5 bases at V and 5 bases at J, with 13 bases between. Looked up from germline, CDR1 is SGHRS and CDR2 is YFSETQ. The CDR3 DNA follows: TGCGCCAGCAGAGTGGCGGATAAGAATGAAAAACTGTTTTTT. It specifies CASRVADKNEKLFF.